A single sample is the source of the 30 T cell receptor beta chains below, sequenced in a study of cytomegalovirus exposure and HLA in healthy donors. PCR employed 60 Vbeta and 13 Jbeta primers. Sequencing used immunoSEQ multiplex PCR; TCRdb keeps in-frame clones, though not all of them. The sample holds 150,000 to 200,000 clones; over 80% are singletons and the top ten take around 4.3%. Sequencing was carried out using PBMCs. These receptors all stem from a man aged 45-60 years in good health and CMV-seropositive.

This clone was seen a few times. V and J are TRBV5-8 and TRBJ2-3, with 9 nucleotides matching TRBD2. The CDR3 loop spans 15 amino acids. V shed 4 bases and J 3 bases; nucleotides not matched to a gene: 6. CDR1 is SGHTS and CDR2 is YDEGEE in the germline V gene. The CDR3 is CASSPSGEVTDTQYF. The CDR3 DNA is TGTGCCAGCAGCCCTAGCGGGGAGGTGACAGATACGCAGTATTTT.

The chain couples TRBV6-1 to TRBJ2-2; possibly TRBD1 for D (5 bases). The CDR3 has 13 residues. Germline CDR1 is MNHNS and CDR2 is SASEGT. Trimming took off 8 bases at V and 7 bases at J, with 14 bases between the two ends. CDR3 DNA: TGTGCCAGCCACGTACAGGTTGGCGGGGAGCTGTTTTTT. As protein: CASHVQVGGELFF.

The CDR3 sequence is CSALGRDTQYF. As DNA, the CDR3 is TGCAGCGCGCTGGGGCGGGATACGCAGTATTTT. The gene calls are TRBV29-1 and TRBJ2-3; weak D call: TRBD1 (5 bases). The CDR3 is 11 amino acids. Germline V gene lookup returns CDR1 SQVTM and CDR2 ANQGSEA. The V gene lost 7 bases and the J gene lost 6 bases, with 11 bases spanning the gap.

This clone showed up just a few times. This chain joins TRBV5-4 and TRBJ2-3, with D perhaps matching TRBD1 (5 bases). Trimming removed 0 bases from V and 4 bases from J, with 9 bases in between. The CDR3 is made up of 14 amino acids. Germline V gene lookup returns CDR1 SGHNT and CDR2 YYREEE (reference sequence). CDR3 in amino acids: CASSLGQGSDTQYF. The CDR3, as DNA: TGTGCCAGCAGCTTGGGTCAGGGATCAGATACGCAGTATTTT.

V is TRBV6-6 and J is TRBJ1-1; unclear D gene. Germline V gene lookup returns CDR1 MNHNY and CDR2 SVGAGI (reference sequence). This CDR3 contains 13 residues. Deletions cut 3 bases from V and 5 bases from J, with 10 bases between. The CDR3 DNA sequence: TGTGCCAGCAGTTATTTCGAGGAAACTGAAGCTTTCTTT. This codes for CASSYFEETEAFF.

The CDR3 sequence is CASSPRGHQPQHF. The CDR3, as DNA: TGTGCCAGCAGCCCCAGGGGGCATCAGCCCCAGCATTTT. The chain combines TRBV6-5 with TRBJ1-5, with 8 bases that match TRBD1. The trim removed 6 bases at V and 5 bases at J, leaving 3 bases unmatched. Germline V lookup: CDR1 MNHEY, CDR2 SVGAGI. The length of the CDR3 is 13 residues.

This clone occurred once. J is TRBJ1-6 and V is TRBV28; perhaps TRBD1 as D (6 bases). The CDR3 sequence is 16 residues long. Deletions cut 4 bases from V and 7 bases from J, with 17 bases between. The germline V gene encodes CDR1 MDHEN and CDR2 SYDVKM. The CDR3 loop is CASSSRGGGINSPLHF. The CDR3 region has the DNA TGTGCCAGCAGTTCCCGGGGGGGCGGGATCAATTCACCCCTCCACTTT.

The chain combines TRBV7-9 with TRBJ2-1; 13 bases agree with TRBD2. Germline V lookup: CDR1 SEHNR, CDR2 FQNEAQ (reference sequence). This CDR3 region has 16 residues. V was pared by 4 bases and J by 5 bases, with 5 bases of the junction left unmatched. The CDR3 nucleotides are TGTGCCAGCAGCTCAAGGACTAGCGGGAGACACAATGAGCAGTTCTTC. Translated, it gives CASSSRTSGRHNEQFF.

The CDR3 reads CASSLEWGGAYETQYF. In nucleotides, the CDR3 is TGTGCCAGCAGCTTAGAGTGGGGGGGCGCGTACGAGACCCAGTACTTC. The V gene is TRBV7-2, the J gene TRBJ2-5, with D maybe TRBD2 (7 bases). The CDR3 has 16 residues. CDR1 and CDR2 from the germline V gene are SGHTA and FQGNSA. The ends were cut back, 1 base at V and 5 bases at J, with 17 bases in the middle.

The chain is built from TRBV4-3 and TRBJ2-5, with a weak D call TRBD1 (5 bases). Between the trimmed V and J ends, which lost 4 bases and 2 bases, there was a span of 14 bases. The CDR3 length is 15 residues. Germline V gives CDR1 LGHNA, CDR2 YSLEER. CDR3 nucleotide sequence: TGCGCCAGCAGCCCCGTCGCAGGGCAACAAGAGACCCAGTACTTC. Protein sequence: CASSPVAGQQETQYF.

The CDR3 spells CASSVGGGTTGELFF. The CDR3 region has the DNA TGTGCCAGCAGCGTAGGCGGGGGGACCACCGGGGAGCTGTTTTTT. The chain combines TRBV9 with TRBJ2-2; 8 nucleotides align to TRBD2. V shed 0 bases and J 4 bases; nucleotides not matched to a gene: 2. CDR1 is SGDLS, CDR2 YYNGEE, per germline. The CDR3 has 15 residues.

The chain couples TRBV2 to TRBJ1-4, with D hard to call. This CDR3 comprises 10 residues. Trimming took off 6 bases at V and 12 bases at J, with 8 bases between the two ends. CDR1 is SNHLY, CDR2 FYNNEI, per germline. Here the CDR3 reads CASRREELFF. The CDR3 bases are TGTGCCAGCAGGAGGGAGGAACTGTTTTTT.

The chain combines TRBV6-1 with TRBJ1-1; D is perhaps TRBD1 (6 bases). The CDR3 totals 14 residues. Trimming cost V 4 bases and J 1 base, with 10 bases left between them. The germline V gene has CDR1 MNHNS and CDR2 SASEGT. CDR3 nucleotide sequence: TGTGCCAGCAGTGGATGGACAGCGAACACTGAAGCTTTCTTT. Its translation is CASSGWTANTEAFF.

The chain has TRBV27 and TRBJ1-2; a weak D match, TRBD1 (6 bases). With 5 bases removed from V and 3 bases from J, the gap between germline ends came to 13 bases. CDR1 and CDR2 (germline): MNHEY, SMNVEV (reference sequence). The CDR3 is 14 amino acids. This CDR3 is CASSPGQSYYGYTF. CDR3 DNA: TGTGCCAGCAGTCCCGGACAGTCCTACTATGGCTACACCTTC.

This rearrangement joins TRBV7-2 to TRBJ2-5, with 8 bases aligning to TRBD1. The J segment lost 9 bases and the V segment lost 5 bases, leaving 11 bases of the junction unmatched. Germline V gene lookup returns CDR1 SGHTA and CDR2 FQGNSA. The CDR3 consists of 14 residues. The CDR3 bases are TGTGCCAGCAGCCTTGACAGGGGCCGCGGACCCCAGTACTTC. Amino acid sequence: CASSLDRGRGPQYF.

This clone came up a few times. J is TRBJ1-2 and V is TRBV10-3; TRBD1 aligns across 7 bases. The germline V gene encodes CDR1 ENHRY and CDR2 SYGVKD. With 7 bases clipped from V and 5 bases from J, the junction kept 7 bases outside the gene matches. CDR3 length equals 13 residues. The CDR3 DNA follows: TGTGCCATCACCCCGGGACAGCCTTATGGCTACACCTTC. Its translation is CAITPGQPYGYTF.

This clone was detected once. This sequence joins TRBV5-1 and TRBJ2-3; 7 bases align to TRBD2. The CDR3 extends over 15 amino acids. Per germline, CDR1 SGHRS and CDR2 YFSETQ. After removal of 0 bases from V and 5 bases from J, the junction contained 6 bases not matched to a gene. In nucleotides, the CDR3 is TGCGCCAGCAGCTTGGTGTCTAGCGGTTTAGATACGCAGTATTTT. Amino acid sequence: CASSLVSSGLDTQYF.

V is TRBV7-3 and J is TRBJ1-1; 9 nucleotides align to TRBD1. This CDR3 contains 14 residues. The germline CDR1 and CDR2 sequences are SGHTA and FQGTGA. After removal of 6 bases from V and 8 bases from J, the junction contained 10 bases not matched to a gene. This CDR3 is CASSTGTGLGEAFF. The CDR3 DNA reads TGTGCCAGCAGTACCGGGACAGGGTTAGGGGAAGCTTTCTTT.

The genes are TRBV7-6 and TRBJ1-1, with 11 positions matching TRBD1. V trimming: 5 bases; J trimming: 6 bases; junction bases outside the gene matches: 5. The CDR3 loop spans 14 amino acids. CDR1 is SGHVS, CDR2 FNYEAQ, per germline. This chain's CDR3 is CASSEVGQGAEAFF. The CDR3 nucleotides read TGTGCCAGCAGCGAAGTGGGACAGGGGGCTGAAGCTTTCTTT. The complete variable domain, with remaining parts taken from reference TRBV7-6 and TRBJ1-1, reads GAGVSQSPRYKVTKRGQDVALRCDPISGHVSLYWYRQALGQGPEFLTYFNYEAQQDKSGLPNDRFSAERPEGSISTLTIQRTEQRDSAMYRCASSEVGQGAEAFFGQGTRLTVV.

The chain couples TRBV27 to TRBJ1-2; TRBD1 agrees at 8 bases. Germline lookup yields CDR1 MNHEY and CDR2 SMNVEV (reference sequence). CDR3 length: 17 amino acids. V lost 2 bases and J lost 0; bases outside the gene matches: 8. Here the CDR3 DNA reads TGTGCCAGCAGTTTAGCGGAGGGGACAGGCGCTAACTATGGCTACACCTTC. This sequence encodes CASSLAEGTGANYGYTF.

This clone occurred a few times. This rearrangement joins TRBV15 to TRBJ1-1; D gene uncertain. V lost 3 bases, J lost 4 bases, and 9 bases lay in between. The germline gives CDR1 LNHNV, CDR2 YYDKDF (reference sequence). The CDR3 length is 13 residues. The CDR3 DNA is TGTGCCACCAGCAGCCGGGGAATCACTGAAGCTTTCTTT. The encoded protein is CATSSRGITEAFF.

This chain uses TRBV10-3 with TRBJ2-6, with TRBD1 identical over 7 bases. The CDR3 has 13 residues. CDR1 and CDR2 (germline): ENHRY, SYGVKD. Trimming at V came to 10 bases and at J to 3 bases, leaving 3 bases not matched to a gene. The CDR3 DNA follows: TGTGCCACCGGGACAGTTGGGGCCAACGTCCTGACTTTC. Its translation: CATGTVGANVLTF.

Note on this clone: Other DNA sequences in the sample encode the same CDR3. V usage is TRBV9 and J usage is TRBJ2-2, with D possibly being TRBD2 (6 bases). Germline CDR1 is SGDLS and CDR2 is YYNGEE. V was trimmed by 3 bases and J by 6 bases, leaving 12 bases between them. The CDR3 length is 14 residues. The CDR3 nucleotides read TGTGCCAGCAGCGCTTCCTGGGGGGCCGGGGAGCTGTTTTTT. Translating it yields CASSASWGAGELFF.

The CDR3 is CASSLPSGGKSNEQFF. In nucleotides, the CDR3 is TGCGCCAGCAGCTTGCCTAGCGGGGGAAAAAGCAATGAGCAGTTCTTC. The rearrangement uses TRBV5-1 and TRBJ2-1, with 10 bases matching TRBD2. Germline values: CDR1 SGHRS, CDR2 YFSETQ. V lost 1 base, J lost 6 bases, and 7 bases stayed unmatched. The CDR3 covers 16 residues.

A remark on this clone: The final CDR3 position lacks the conserved phenylalanine or tryptophan, pointing to a likely read error. No DNA is shown, since the ends of the CDR3 on it are uncertain; the CDR3 is the one TCRdb lists. The genes are TRBV25-1 and TRBJ2-7; the DNA was not compared with TRBD1, the D call given in the table. Per the germline V gene, CDR1 is MGHDK and CDR2 is SYGVNS. The CDR3 length is 12 residues, termini included. The CDR3 here is CASSEGLGAQII.

A few counts support this clone. The rearrangement joins TRBV6-6 to TRBJ2-5, with D maybe TRBD1 (5 bases). V lost 6 bases, J lost 3 bases, and 11 bases lay in between. Germline V gene sequence: CDR1 MNHNY, CDR2 SVGAGI (reference sequence). CDR3 length: 13 residues. The CDR3 DNA follows: TGTGCCAGCAGATGGGGCGGCGAAGAGACCCAGTACTTC. It yields the protein CASRWGGEETQYF.

This chain joins TRBV28 and TRBJ2-5; 7 nucleotides match TRBD1. V gave up 1 base and J gave up 0 bases; unmatched junction bases: 20. This CDR3 is 21 amino acids long. CDR1 and CDR2 from the germline V gene are MDHEN and SYDVKM. The CDR3 bases are TGTGCCAGCAGTTTATATTTCCACGGGGACAGCTTAACCTTGTACCAAGAGACCCAGTACTTC. It is translated as CASSLYFHGDSLTLYQETQYF. Full variable domain (remainder filled in from reference TRBV28 and TRBJ2-5): DVKVTQSSRYLVKRTGEKVFLECVQDMDHENMFWYRQDPGLGLRLIYFSYDVKMKEKGDIPEGYSVSREKKERFSLILESASTNQTSMYLCASSLYFHGDSLTLYQETQYFGPGTRLLVL.

The chain links TRBV5-8 to TRBJ2-2, with a weak D call TRBD2 (5 bases). This CDR3 comprises 15 residues. Germline CDR1 reads SGHTS; CDR2 reads YDEGEE. Trimming took 0 bases from V and 5 from J, leaving 11 bases between them. CDR3 sequence (DNA): TGTGCCAGCAGCTTGGGTCACAGAGGGACCGGGGAGCTGTTTTTT. Translation gives CASSLGHRGTGELFF.

The V and J genes are TRBV27 and TRBJ1-1; the match to TRBD1 covers 7 bases. CDR3 size: 15 residues. Unmatched junction bases numbered 4, after V lost 2 bases and J lost 1 base. Germline V gene sequence: CDR1 MNHEY, CDR2 SMNVEV (reference sequence). The CDR3 is CASSLRGPENTEAFF. DNA of the CDR3: TGTGCCAGCAGTTTAAGGGGGCCTGAGAACACTGAAGCTTTCTTT.

Concerning this clone: The junction does not match germline at one end; this may be a read error. V and J are TRBV7-9 and TRBJ2-1; a weak D match, TRBD2 (5 bases). CDR3 size: 17 residues. The germline V gene has CDR1 SEHNR and CDR2 FQNEAQ (reference sequence). In DNA, the CDR3 is TGTTCCAGCAGCCATTCGACTAATCGAGACCCCTACAATGAGCAGTTCTTC. This translates into CSSSHSTNRDPYNEQFF. Looking up the rest from reference TRBV7-9 and TRBJ2-1 gives the full variable domain: DTGVSQNPRHKITKRGQNVTFRCDPISEHNRLYWYRQTLGQGPEFLTYFQNEAQLEKSRLLSDRFSAERPKGSFSTLEIQRTEQGDSAMYLCSSSHSTNRDPYNEQFFGPGTRLTVL.